One and the same sample provided the 25 T cell receptor beta chains below, sequenced in a study of T cell responses to AZD1222 COVID-19 vaccine. Produced via immunoSEQ multiplex PCR; TCRdb's table is partial and in-frame only. The top ten hold just over 5% of the sample, which has approximately 170,000 clones, 85% to 95% seen once. The material was peripheral blood, obtained 28 days after the second AZD1222 dose. Receptors originate from an adult who received the AZD1222 COVID-19 vaccine.

The chain carries TRBV20-1 and TRBJ2-3, with D hard to call. This CDR3 contains 12 residues. Germline V CDR1 and CDR2: DFQATT, SNEGSKA (reference sequence). Trimming stripped 3 bases from V and 2 bases from J, with 6 bases between. Here the CDR3 DNA reads TGCAGTGCTAGTTTAGACACAGATACGCAGTATTTT. Translating gives CSASLDTDTQYF.

This sequence joins TRBV15 and TRBJ2-1; TRBD1 agrees at 10 bases. The trim removed 4 bases at V and 8 bases at J, leaving 11 bases unmatched. Germline CDR1 reads LNHNV; CDR2 reads YYDKDF (reference sequence). The length of the CDR3 is 16 residues. The CDR3 bases are TGTGCCACCAGCAAAAGCCCCGGGACAGGGGCGGATGAGCAGTTCTTC. Amino acid sequence: CATSKSPGTGADEQFF.

V and J are TRBV5-4 and TRBJ2-1, with 13 bases aligning to TRBD2. CDR1 SGHNT and CDR2 YYREEE come from the germline V gene (reference sequence). The CDR3 runs to 16 residues. The junction had 1 base not matched to a gene; V was cut back by 4 bases and J by 0 bases. CDR3 sequence (DNA): TGTGCCAGCAGCCGGACTAGCGGGAGCTCCTACAATGAGCAGTTCTTC. Encoded protein: CASSRTSGSSYNEQFF.

The CDR3 DNA reads TGTGCCATCAGTGGGACAGGGGCAAGGAATGAAAAACTGTTTTTT. Protein sequence: CAISGTGARNEKLFF. The chain recombines TRBV10-3 with TRBJ1-4; 9 positions agree with TRBD1. The germline CDR1 and CDR2 sequences are ENHRY and SYGVKD. V trimming: 4 bases; J trimming: 5 bases; junction bases outside the gene matches: 5. This CDR3 has 15 amino acids.

V is TRBV5-5 and J is TRBJ2-2; 10 bases align to TRBD2. The CDR3 contains 16 residues. V dropped 3 bases and J dropped 7; count of bases not matched to a gene: 9. Germline values: CDR1 SGHKS, CDR2 YYEKEE (reference sequence). In nucleotides, the CDR3 is TGTGCCAGCAGCTCCCCGCTAGCGGGAGCGGGCGGGGAGCTGTTTTTT. It is translated as CASSSPLAGAGGELFF.

V and J are TRBV19 and TRBJ1-3, with 7 bases aligning to TRBD1. This CDR3 contains 14 residues. V trimming: 8 bases; J trimming: 6 bases; junction bases outside the gene matches: 10. The V gene's germline CDR1 is LNHDA and CDR2 SQIVND (reference sequence). The CDR3 DNA sequence: TGTGCCAGTCTATCGAGGGGGCTGTCAAACACCATATATTTT. This translates into CASLSRGLSNTIYF.

The chain employs TRBV7-8 and TRBJ1-1, with no clear D. Germline V gene data show CDR1 as SGHVS and CDR2 as FQNEAQ. The CDR3 consists of 11 residues. The V end lost 5 bases, the J end lost 5 bases, and 6 bases lay between the germline ends. CDR3 loop: CASSPRTEAFF. The CDR3 DNA is TGTGCCAGCAGCCCCCGGACTGAAGCTTTCTTT.

The chain recombines TRBV4-3 with TRBJ2-1, with D tentatively TRBD2 (6 bases). CDR1 and CDR2 (germline): LGHNA, YSLEER. With 6 bases removed from V and 5 bases from J, the gap between germline ends came to 23 bases. The CDR3 contains 17 residues. CDR3 coding DNA: TGCGCCAGCAGTAGACGACTAGGTGCTAAACCCGACAATGAGCAGTTCTTC. It encodes CASSRRLGAKPDNEQFF.

The V gene is TRBV5-4, the J gene TRBJ2-3, with D possibly TRBD2 on 6 matching bases. CDR3 length equals 15 residues. Germline assignment: CDR1 SGHNT and CDR2 YYREEE (reference sequence). Trimming stripped 4 bases from V and 2 bases from J, with 14 bases between. The CDR3 region has the DNA TGTGCCAGCAGCCGGGACTCCGTGTACACAGATACGCAGTATTTT. This sequence encodes CASSRDSVYTDTQYF.

The J gene is TRBJ2-3, the V gene TRBV11-3; TRBD2 is a possible D gene (5 bases). V was cut by 1 base and J by 6 bases, with 5 bases left in between. The CDR3 is 12 residues long. Germline V lookup: CDR1 SGHNT, CDR2 YENEEA. DNA for the CDR3: TGTGCCAGCAGCTTAGGCGGGGATACGCAGTATTTT. Amino acids: CASSLGGDTQYF.

This chain uses TRBV3-1 (or the pseudogene TRBV3-2) with TRBJ2-7; 7 nucleotides agree with TRBD2. The CDR3 extends over 18 amino acids. V shed 0 bases and J 2 bases; nucleotides not matched to a gene: 13. CDR1 is LGHDT, CDR2 YNNKEL, per germline (reference sequence). The CDR3 region has the DNA TGTGCCAGCAGCCAAGATCTGGGTAAGGGTAGCGGGCCCTACGAGCAGTACTTC. Its protein is CASSQDLGKGSGPYEQYF.

This sequence joins TRBV28 and TRBJ2-1, with 12 positions matching TRBD2. The V and J ends lost 8 bases and 4 bases, in that order; junction bases with no gene match: 3. Germline CDR1 MDHEN, CDR2 SYDVKM. There are 14 residues in the CDR3. The CDR3 sequence: CASLLAGGYNEQFF. The CDR3 DNA is TGTGCCAGCCTACTAGCGGGAGGTTACAATGAGCAGTTCTTC. The whole variable domain, remainder taken from reference TRBV28 and TRBJ2-1, is DVKVTQSSRYLVKRTGEKVFLECVQDMDHENMFWYRQDPGLGLRLIYFSYDVKMKEKGDIPEGYSVSREKKERFSLILESASTNQTSMYLCASLLAGGYNEQFFGPGTRLTVL.

The gene calls are TRBV5-3 and TRBJ2-7; possibly TRBD2 for D (6 bases). TRBV5-3 is placed among ORFs of uncertain function. This CDR3 is 13 amino acids long. The V end lost 3 bases, the J end lost 5 bases, and 12 bases lay between the germline ends. The CDR3 DNA reads as TGTGCCAGAAGCTGTCGGGAGAGGGACGAGCAGTACTTC. This translates into CARSCRERDEQYF.

The CDR3 region is CASSSNPIMTGELFF. The CDR3 DNA reads as TGTGCCAGCAGCTCCAATCCAATTATGACCGGGGAGCTGTTTTTT. The rearrangement joins TRBV7-6 to TRBJ2-2; D gene uncertain. The CDR3 length is 15 residues. Germline CDR1 and CDR2: SGHVS and FNYEAQ. V dropped 4 bases and J dropped 5 bases, with 14 bases sitting between them.

The gene calls are TRBV5-1 and TRBJ1-2; D ambiguous. The V gene lost 5 bases and the J gene lost 0 bases, with 17 bases spanning the gap. The CDR3 has 16 amino acids. CDR1 and CDR2 from the germline V gene are SGHRS and YFSETQ. CDR3 in DNA: TGCGCCAGCAGATCGGACGTACTTCTTACTAACTATGGCTACACCTTC. Translated, it gives CASRSDVLLTNYGYTF.

This clone was counted only a few times. V and J are TRBV30 and TRBJ1-6, with D possibly matching TRBD1 (6 bases). The CDR3 loop spans 13 amino acids. The germline CDR1 and CDR2 sequences are GTSNPN and SVGIG (reference sequence). V was cut by 8 bases and J by 7 bases, with 15 bases left in between. The CDR3 DNA is TGTGCCCTAGAAGGGCAGGGGAATTCACCCCTCCACTTT. Encoded protein: CALEGQGNSPLHF. Together with reference TRBV30 and TRBJ1-6, the CDR3 gives the full variable domain: SQTIHQWPATLVQPVGSPLSLECTVEGTSNPNLYWYRQAAGRGLQLLFYSVGIGQISSEVPQNLSASRPQDRQFILSSKKLLLSDSGFYLCALEGQGNSPLHFGNGTRLTVT.

This sequence joins TRBV5-6 and TRBJ2-7; D gene uncertain. This CDR3 is built from 13 residues. V was pared by 2 bases and J by 0 bases, with 6 bases between. Germline assignment: CDR1 SGHDT and CDR2 YYEEEE. The CDR3 reads CASSFLRSYEQYF. CDR3 nucleotides: TGTGCCAGCAGCTTTCTCCGCTCCTACGAGCAGTACTTC. The full variable domain, in which reference TRBV5-6 and TRBJ2-7 provide the parts outside the CDR3, is DAGVTQSPTHLIKTRGQQVTLRCSPKSGHDTVSWYQQALGQGPQFIFQYYEEEERQRGNFPDRFSGHQFPNYSSELNVNALLLGDSALYLCASSFLRSYEQYFGPGTRLTVT.

The J gene is TRBJ2-3, the V gene TRBV11-2, with D maybe TRBD1 (6 bases). Germline V CDR1 and CDR2: SGHAT, FQNNGV. This CDR3 is 14 amino acids long. The V and J ends lost 3 bases and 5 bases respectively, with 12 bases between them. In nucleotides, the CDR3 is TGTGCCAGCAGCTTCGACAGCAGGGGAGATACGCAGTATTTT. It is translated as CASSFDSRGDTQYF.

The gene calls are TRBV19 and TRBJ2-3, with D perhaps TRBD1 or TRBD2 (5 bases each). Germline CDR1 is LNHDA and CDR2 is SQIVND (reference sequence). The V gene lost 5 bases and the J gene lost 2 bases, with 11 bases spanning the gap. The CDR3 contains 14 residues. The CDR3 loop is CASSPRDPTDTQYF. CDR3 in DNA: TGTGCCAGTAGTCCCCGGGACCCCACAGATACGCAGTATTTT. Combining the CDR3 with reference TRBV19 and TRBJ2-3 gives the whole variable domain DGGITQSPKYLFRKEGQNVTLSCEQNLNHDAMYWYRQDPGQGLRLIYYSQIVNDFQKGDIAEGYSVSREKKESFPLTVTSAQKNPTAFYLCASSPRDPTDTQYFGPGTRLTVL.

The chain has TRBV20-1 and TRBJ2-4, with D unclear. The CDR3 has 9 amino acids. Germline lookup yields CDR1 DFQATT and CDR2 SNEGSKA (reference sequence). Between the trimmed V and J ends, which lost 5 bases and 9 bases, there was a span of 5 bases. The CDR3 is CSAEPIQYF. DNA of the CDR3: TGCAGTGCTGAGCCCATTCAGTACTTC.

The genes are TRBV15 and TRBJ2-7; 10 positions match TRBD2. Germline V CDR1 and CDR2: LNHNV, YYDKDF (reference sequence). Losses at the gene ends were 2 bases for V and 7 bases for J; bases not matched to a gene: 5. The CDR3 runs to 14 residues. The CDR3 DNA reads TGTGCCACCAGCAGACTAGCGGGGGCTTGGGAGCAGTACTTC. This gives the protein CATSRLAGAWEQYF.

The chain uses TRBV28 and TRBJ1-2; D gene uncertain. Germline V gives CDR1 MDHEN, CDR2 SYDVKM. V was pared by 2 bases and J by 1 base, with 14 bases between. The CDR3 sequence is 16 residues long. For the CDR3, the DNA is TGTGCCAGCAGTTTAGACTCGGGTACCTTTAACTATGGCTACACCTTC. Protein: CASSLDSGTFNYGYTF.

The rearrangement uses TRBV15 and TRBJ1-6; D is unresolved. The CDR3 is 18 residues long. Germline CDR1 reads LNHNV; CDR2 reads YYDKDF (reference sequence). V shed 5 bases and J shed 0 bases, with 17 bases lying between them. The CDR3 DNA reads TGTGCCACCAGCCCCCCGACCGGCTGGGGCTCCTATAATTCACCCCTCCACTTT. This translates into CATSPPTGWGSYNSPLHF.

In regard to this clone: Other DNA sequences within the sample encode an identical CDR3. This chain uses TRBV7-2 with TRBJ2-2; D is unclear. Germline-derived CDR1 and CDR2 are SGHTA and FQGNSA. Trimming removed 5 bases from V and 3 bases from J, with 4 bases in between. The CDR3 contains 12 residues. For the CDR3, the DNA is TGTGCCAGCAGCCCCTACACCGGGGAGCTGTTTTTT. Translated, it gives CASSPYTGELFF.

The chain has TRBV4-2 and TRBJ2-7; either TRBD1 or TRBD2 may supply D (5 bases each). Trimming shortened V by 1 base and J by 7 bases, and 8 bases separated the two germline ends. CDR1 LGHNA and CDR2 YNFKEQ come from the germline V gene. The CDR3 spans 12 residues. The CDR3 DNA reads TGTGCCAGCAGCCAAGGGGGCGGGGAGCAGTACTTC. It translates to CASSQGGGEQYF.